This T cell receptor beta chain was captured by sequencing in a study of CD8+ T cells in alopecia areata. Study background: Tofacitinib ran for 6 to 18 months before 6 months off drug. General observations from the study: Tofacitinib significantly lowered scalp clonality and expanded CD8+ clones among the top 100.

Comment on this clone: What it binds is not known.

Specified treatment: oral pan-JAK inhibitor, 5-10 mg twice daily. Sequencing templates came from extracted RNA that was reverse transcribed into cDNA. The protocol was immunoSEQ multiplex PCR, while the TCRdb copy is restricted to in-frame clones and leaves out a portion. The sample records over 200,000 clones, 64% being singletons. The CDR3 covers 12 residues. V lost 10 bases and J 3 bases, leaving 12 bases between the germline ends. The germline V gene has CDR1 MNHEY and CDR2 SVGAGI. This clonotype was obtained from a human donor with alopecia areata. This chain uses TRBV6-5 with TRBJ1-1; D not certain. Sequencing was performed on CD4+ T cells sorted from blood, taken at week 4, from a patient treated with tofacitinib. The CDR3 protein is CATARWDTEAFF. CDR3 sequence (DNA): TGTGCCACCGCCAGGTGGGACACTGAAGCTTTCTTT.